By share, the clone carrying this T cell receptor beta chain counts as medium-sized (0.01 to 0.1%). The antigen remains undetermined. The CDR3 length is 19 residues. Germline lookup yields CDR1 SGHRS and CDR2 YFSETQ. Trimming cost V 4 bases and J 3 bases; bases outside gene matches: 15. Treatment given: randomized to nivolumab then ipilimumab (arm A) or the reverse (arm B). Clones were read by immunoSEQ multiplex PCR, and TCRdb kept only the in-frame ones, dropping some. The sample records thousands of clones, about 25% being singletons. These data are taken from a study of sequential checkpoint blockade in melanoma. Study as a whole: DNA from 91 pretreatment tumor samples underwent TCRβ immunosequencing. Approximately 20 patients had tumor biopsies before treatment and at week 13.

Study observations and caveats: T-cell fraction and clonality followed PD-L1 and CD8+ counts, not mutational load.

This rearrangement joins TRBV5-1 to TRBJ2-2, with 10 nucleotides matching TRBD1. The sequencing used tumor tissue (inferred from file names), collected from a patient given nivolumab and ipilimumab in sequence. This receptor was obtained from a human donor with melanoma. The CDR3 DNA follows: TGCGCCAGCAGCCCGATACGCTCCGGGACAGGGGTCGACACCGGGGAGCTGTTTTTT. It yields the protein CASSPIRSGTGVDTGELFF.